These T cell receptor beta chains were read from a single sample in a study of T cells in Graves' hyperthyroidism and ophthalmopathy. TCRdb ran MiXCR on the multiplex PCR reads and lists one entry per CDR3 protein. The sample yields some 440,000 distinct CDR3 sequences, approximately 14% seen once. Source material: blood. The receptor source for this set is a woman aged 18-29 years with Graves' hyperthyroidism. CDR3s include the opening cysteine and the closing phenylalanine or tryptophan. A D gene is named only where the DNA matches it firmly. Not all rows give a size; the values are once, few, many and, for expanded clones, a class.

TRBJ2-7	.	TRBV7-8	few	TGTGCCAGCAGCCCCGGCCGGGGGGCGCTTTACGAGCAGTACTTC	CASSPGRGALYEQYF
TRBJ1-1	.	TRBV18	many	TGTGCCAGCTCACCTCAGCAGAACACTGAAGCTTTCTTT	CASSPQQNTEAFF
TRBJ2-7	TRBD2	TRBV20-1	.	TGCAGTGCTAATCTACTAGCGGGAGGGGGCACCTACGAGCAGTACTTC	CSANLLAGGGTYEQYF
TRBJ2-5	.	TRBV5-1	few	TGCGCCAGCAGCTTGGCCAGGGGATTTGTTAAGACCCAGTACTTC	CASSLARGFVKTQYF
TRBJ1-4	.	TRBV4-1	.	TGCGCCAGCAGCCAAGTAACTGAAAAACTGTTTTTT	CASSQVTEKLFF
TRBJ2-7	TRBD2	TRBV6-1	.	TGTGCCAGCAGCCCCCTAGCGGGAGTTCGGGAGCAGTACTTC	CASSPLAGVREQYF
TRBJ2-7	TRBD2	TRBV7-8	many	TGTGCCAGCAGCTCCGGACTAGCGGAGAGCTCCTACGAGCAGTACTTC	CASSSGLAESSYEQYF
TRBJ1-5	.	TRBV12-3/TRBV12-4	few	TGTGCCAGCAGTACAAATACGGGGCCCCAGCATTTT	CASSTNTGPQHF
TRBJ2-1	.	TRBV28	many	TGTGCCAGCAGTCCACCCCGCAGGGGGGGTCGGAATGAGCAGTTCTTC	CASSPPRRGGRNEQFF
TRBJ2-1	TRBD2	TRBV12-3/TRBV12-4	once	TGTGCCAGCAGCCGGGAGACTAGCGGGGGGCTGAACAATGAGCAGTTCTTC	CASSRETSGGLNNEQFF
TRBJ2-3	.	TRBV5-1	few	TGCGCCAGCAGCTTGGGCCTGGACCGAGATACGCAGTATTTT	CASSLGLDRDTQYF
TRBJ2-5	TRBD2	TRBV20-1	many	TGCAGTGCTGCAGACCCAGGACTAGCGGGGTGGGGAGAGACCCAGTACTTC	CSAADPGLAGWGETQYF
TRBJ1-2	TRBD1	TRBV7-9	.	TGTGCCAGCAGTCAGACCGGGACAGGGGAGGGCTACACCTTC	CASSQTGTGEGYTF
TRBJ2-7	.	TRBV5-1	.	TGTGCCAGCAGCCTGCAGGGGGGAGCCAACGAGCAGTACTTC	CASSLQGGANEQYF
TRBJ1-6	.	TRBV27	few	TGTGCCAGCAGTTTATCTGGGGCTTTAGGTTCACCCCTCCACTTT	CASSLSGALGSPLHF
TRBJ1-2	TRBD1	TRBV7-3	.	TGTGCCAGCAGCTTTCAGGGGGCGTTTAAAGAGGATGGCTACACCTTC	CASSFQGAFKEDGYTF
TRBJ1-1	TRBD1	TRBV2	.	TGTGCCAGCAGGGGGGCAGGGGGAAACACTGAAGCTTTCTTT	CASRGAGGNTEAFF
TRBJ1-2	TRBD1	TRBV12-3/TRBV12-4	many	TGTGCCAGCAGTTCGACAGGGAAAAGGAACTATGGCTACACCTTC	CASSSTGKRNYGYTF
TRBJ1-1	.	TRBV7-9	.	TGTGCCAGCAGCGCACCCCCAGTGCAGAGGAACACTGGAGCTTTCTTT	CASSAPPVQRNTGAFF
TRBJ2-7	TRBD1	TRBV18	few	TGTGCCAGCTCACCACCTGCTGGGACAGGGGACTACGAGCAGTACTTC	CASSPPAGTGDYEQYF
TRBJ1-1	.	TRBV28	many	TGTGCCAGCAGTCCGGTCTACACTGAAGCTTTCTTT	CASSPVYTEAFF
TRBJ1-2	TRBD1	TRBV3-1	.	TGTGCCAGCAGCCAATTTCGGGACAGGGGGCTCTCTGGCTACACCTTC	CASSQFRDRGLSGYTF
TRBJ1-5	.	TRBV19	.	TGTGCCAGTAGTCGGACCCTAGCAGATCAGCCCCAGCATTTT	CASSRTLADQPQHF
TRBJ1-3	.	TRBV18	many	TGTGCCAGCTCACCCAGCCTAGACTCTGGAAACACCATATATTTT	CASSPSLDSGNTIYF
TRBJ2-5	.	TRBV19	.	TGTGCCAGTACCTCGTGGGGACCCGAAGAGACCCAGTACTTC	CASTSWGPEETQYF
TRBJ1-6	.	TRBV2	many	TGTGCCAGCAGGGCAGATAATTCACCCCTCCACTTT	CASRADNSPLHF
TRBJ1-1	.	TRBV5-1	many	TGCGCCAGCAGCTTGGTGGGGGACACTGAAGCTTTCTTT	CASSLVGDTEAFF